This TCR beta chain was observed in a study of blood T cell repertoires in COVID-19. The wider study: Sources were T cells, B-cell-depleted T cells, or PBMCs; the material itself was cDNA or gDNA.

Sequencing used immunoSEQ multiplex PCR; TCRdb keeps in-frame clones, though not all of them. The sample yields under 200,000 clones, 85% seen once. CDR1 is SQVTM and CDR2 is ANQGSEA in the germline V gene. The ends were cut back, 6 bases at V and 4 bases at J, with 12 bases in the middle. The CDR3 spans 12 residues. The rearrangement uses TRBV29-1 and TRBJ1-1; D remains unclear. The TCR sequence derives from a man aged 60 to 69 with COVID-19, enrolled during active disease. The sequencing sample was made of peripheral blood. The CDR3 sequence is CSVAWSGTEAFF. The CDR3 nucleotides read TGCAGCGTCGCCTGGTCGGGCACTGAAGCTTTCTTT.